This TCR beta chain was captured in a study of cytomegalovirus exposure and HLA in healthy donors. PCR used 60 Vbeta primers and 13 Jbeta primers. The method was immunoSEQ multiplex PCR; TCRdb's version includes in-frame clones alone and lacks a portion of them. The sample lists 100,000 to 150,000 clones; about 78% were seen once. Deletions cut 3 bases from V and 15 bases from J, with 18 bases between. The CDR3 is 13 residues long. The germline gives CDR1 LNHDA, CDR2 SQIVND (reference sequence). In regard to this clone: What it binds is unknown.

Notes on the study in general: CMV serostatus was the sole immune exposure data available. Within an earlier analysis, most TCR beta V segments proved productive either about 87% or about 30% of the time.

The specimen sequenced was PBMCs. The rearrangement uses TRBV19 and TRBJ2-1; D may be TRBD1 (5 bases). The sequence was collected from a female donor in good health and CMV-seronegative. CDR3 region: CASSILRQGFPFF. In nucleotides, the CDR3 is TGTGCCAGTAGTATCCTCAGGCAGGGTTTTCCGTTCTTC. Filled out from reference TRBV19 and TRBJ2-1, the complete variable domain reads DGGITQSPKYLFRKEGQNVTLSCEQNLNHDAMYWYRQDPGQGLRLIYYSQIVNDFQKGDIAEGYSVSREKKESFPLTVTSAQKNPTAFYLCASSILRQGFPFFGPGTRLTVL.